This TCR beta chain was captured in a study of T-cell reconstitution after alpha-beta-depleted transplantation in children. The TCRbeta library incorporated unique molecular identifiers. TCRdb recomputed calls from the PCR reads with MiXCR, one row per CDR3 protein. The sample holds 90,000 to 100,000 distinct CDR3 sequences, 23% seen once. V lost 6 bases, J lost 0 bases, and 5 bases stayed unmatched. Germline lookup yields CDR1 ENHRY and CDR2 SYGVKD. The CDR3 is 16 residues long. The V and J genes are TRBV10-3 and TRBJ1-4; 9 bases map to TRBD1. The sequences come from PBMCs, collected before TCRalphabeta/CD19-depleted stem cell transplant. The TCR originated in a boy aged 2 to 10 with acute lymphoblastic leukemia, due to receive a stem cell transplant. CDR3 bases: TGTGCCATCAGCCGTAGACAGGGGGCAACTAATGAAAAACTGTTTTTT. It specifies CAISRRQGATNEKLFF.